The present entry profiles one TCR beta chain with its context. This sample stems from a study of blood T cell repertoires in COVID-19. The wider study: The United States, Italy and Spain supplied acute and convalescent COVID-19 samples. In each case, the material was cDNA or gDNA derived from T cells, B-cell-depleted T cells, or PBMCs.

V lost 4 bases, J lost 2 bases, and 3 bases stayed unmatched. This CDR3 has 16 amino acids. CDR1 SGHRS and CDR2 YFSETQ come from the germline V gene. Original analysis: Cell counts per sample came from amplifying reference gene primers. Some clones are missing from TCRdb's copy, which holds only in-frame ones; the method was immunoSEQ multiplex PCR. V and J calls and clone size are given by that table; D and trimming were obtained from the DNA. The sample contains fewer than 600,000 clones, 89% of which appear only once. The sample comprised peripheral blood. The rearrangement links TRBV5-1 to TRBJ2-7; 16 bases align to TRBD2. The TCR was taken from a man younger than 30 with COVID-19, enrolled during active disease. CDR3 loop: CASSKGTSGGAYEQYF. CDR3 coding DNA: TGCGCCAGCAGCAAGGGGACTAGCGGGGGGGCCTACGAGCAGTACTTC.